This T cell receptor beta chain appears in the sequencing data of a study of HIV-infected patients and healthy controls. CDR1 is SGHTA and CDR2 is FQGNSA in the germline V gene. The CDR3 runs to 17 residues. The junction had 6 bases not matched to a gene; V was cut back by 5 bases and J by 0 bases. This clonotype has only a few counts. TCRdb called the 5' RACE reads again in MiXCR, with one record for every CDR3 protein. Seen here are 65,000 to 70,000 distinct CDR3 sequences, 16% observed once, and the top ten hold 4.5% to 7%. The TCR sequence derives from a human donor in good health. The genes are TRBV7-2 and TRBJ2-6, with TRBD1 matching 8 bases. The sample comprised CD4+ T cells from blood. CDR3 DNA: TGTGCCAGCAGCCTTAGGGACAGGCGCTCTGGGGCCAACGTCCTGACTTTC. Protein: CASSLRDRRSGANVLTF.